Following are 9 T cell receptor beta chains from one sample sequenced in a study of cytomegalovirus exposure and HLA in healthy donors. TCRdb's table, derived via immunoSEQ multiplex PCR, lists solely in-frame clones and lacks some. The sample has more than 200,000 clones, about 88% seen once. Specimen: PBMCs. The origin of the receptors is a man aged 18 to 29 in good health and CMV-seropositive.

The V and J genes are TRBV28 and TRBJ2-6; no definite D call. CDR1 and CDR2 from the germline V gene are MDHEN and SYDVKM. This CDR3 comprises 16 residues. The V and J ends lost 1 base and 0 bases respectively, with 7 bases between them. As DNA, the CDR3 is TGTGCCAGCAGTTTATTGGGGTCCTCTGGGGCCAACGTCCTGACTTTC. Translated, it gives CASSLLGSSGANVLTF.

The chain has TRBV6-6 and TRBJ1-1; the D is unclear. Germline loops: CDR1 MNHNY, CDR2 SVGAGI (reference sequence). Trimming took 2 bases from V and 5 from J, leaving 12 bases between them. The CDR3 contains 14 residues. CDR3 residues: CASSYDVFTTEAFF. CDR3 DNA: TGTGCCAGCAGTTACGACGTATTTACGACTGAAGCTTTCTTT.

The chain joins TRBV5-6 to TRBJ1-2; no clear D. The CDR3 runs 14 residues. From germline, CDR1 is SGHDT and CDR2 YYEEEE. V lost 1 base to trimming and J lost 7 bases, with 14 bases between them. CDR3 sequence reads: CASSLRLIYSGYTF. The CDR3 bases are TGTGCCAGCAGCTTGAGGTTGATCTATAGTGGCTACACCTTC.

This chain joins TRBV27 and TRBJ2-2, with D possibly being TRBD2 (7 bases). The CDR3 is 14 residues long. Germline values: CDR1 MNHEY, CDR2 SMNVEV (reference sequence). Trimming left V 3 bases short and J 7 bases short, with 12 bases between. CDR3 protein: CASSLGGAGGELFF. Here the CDR3 DNA reads TGTGCCAGCAGTTTGGGGGGGGCAGGCGGGGAGCTGTTTTTT.

V usage is TRBV7-9 and J usage is TRBJ2-7; D remains unclear. With 6 bases removed from V and 2 bases from J, the gap between germline ends came to 11 bases. CDR3 length: 13 amino acids. Per the germline V gene, CDR1 is SEHNR and CDR2 is FQNEAQ (reference sequence). The CDR3 spells CASSRDLAYEQYF. CDR3 bases: TGTGCCAGCAGTCGCGACTTAGCCTACGAGCAGTACTTC.

As for this clone: Sequence at one end of the junction differs from germline and may be a read error. The CDR3 reads CACTGDNIGELFF. The DNA of the CDR3 is TGTGCCTGCACAGGGGATAACATCGGGGAGCTGTTTTTT. The chain is built from TRBV5-5 and TRBJ2-2, with TRBD1 matching 7 bases. CDR3 length: 13 residues. Germline values: CDR1 SGHKS, CDR2 YYEKEE (reference sequence).

CDR3 sequence: CASSSGQNTDTQYF. The CDR3 DNA sequence: TGCGCCAGCAGCTCTGGACAGAACACAGATACGCAGTATTTT. The gene calls are TRBV5-1 and TRBJ2-3; D might be TRBD1 (6 bases). The CDR3 is 14 residues long. CDR1 and CDR2 from the germline V gene are SGHRS and YFSETQ. Trimming shortened V by 3 bases and J by 2 bases, and 10 bases separated the two germline ends.

The V gene is TRBV5-6, the J gene TRBJ2-3; D may be TRBD1 or TRBD2 (7 bases each). This CDR3 is 15 amino acids long. From germline, CDR1 is SGHDT and CDR2 YYEEEE. V was pared by 3 bases and J by 4 bases, with 15 bases between. The CDR3 here is CASSYLQGRADTQYF. CDR3 sequence (DNA): TGTGCCAGCAGCTACTTACAGGGGAGGGCAGATACGCAGTATTTT. Based on the CDR3 plus reference TRBV5-6 and TRBJ2-3, the full variable domain is DAGVTQSPTHLIKTRGQQVTLRCSPKSGHDTVSWYQQALGQGPQFIFQYYEEEERQRGNFPDRFSGHQFPNYSSELNVNALLLGDSALYLCASSYLQGRADTQYFGPGTRLTVL.

The rearrangement uses TRBV29-1 and TRBJ2-1, with TRBD2 identical over 14 bases. Germline V gene lookup returns CDR1 SQVTM and CDR2 ANQGSEA. This CDR3 has 16 residues. J lost 12 bases, V lost 3 bases, and 13 bases had no gene match. The CDR3 sequence: CSVEGTSGRSGGGQFF. In DNA, the CDR3 is TGCAGCGTTGAGGGGACTAGCGGGAGAAGCGGAGGGGGGCAGTTCTTC.